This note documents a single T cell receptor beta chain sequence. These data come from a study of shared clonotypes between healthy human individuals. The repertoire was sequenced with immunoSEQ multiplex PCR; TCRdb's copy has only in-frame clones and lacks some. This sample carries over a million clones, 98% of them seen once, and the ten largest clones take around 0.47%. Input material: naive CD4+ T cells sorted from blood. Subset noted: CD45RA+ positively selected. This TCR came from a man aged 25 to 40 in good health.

The CDR3 DNA sequence: TGTGCCAGCAGCATATGGACTAGCGGGAGTTCAGGGGAGCTGTTTTTT. It translates to CASSIWTSGSSGELFF. V and J are TRBV5-4 and TRBJ2-2; 13 positions match TRBD2. In germline, CDR1 is SGHNT, CDR2 YYREEE (reference sequence). This CDR3 contains 16 residues. J gave up 8 bases and V 4 bases, and 8 bases lay outside the gene matches.